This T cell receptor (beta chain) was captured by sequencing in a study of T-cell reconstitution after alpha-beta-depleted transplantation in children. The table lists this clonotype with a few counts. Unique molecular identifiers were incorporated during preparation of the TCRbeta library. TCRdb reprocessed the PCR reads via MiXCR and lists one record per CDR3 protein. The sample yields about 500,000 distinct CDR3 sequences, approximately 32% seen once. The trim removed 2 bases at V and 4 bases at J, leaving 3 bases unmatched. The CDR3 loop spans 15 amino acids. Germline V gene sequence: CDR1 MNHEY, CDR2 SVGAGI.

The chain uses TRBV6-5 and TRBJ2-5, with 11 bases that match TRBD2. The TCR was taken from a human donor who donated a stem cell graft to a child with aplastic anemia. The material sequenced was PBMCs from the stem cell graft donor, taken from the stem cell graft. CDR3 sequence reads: CASSYRGLAGETQYF. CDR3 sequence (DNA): TGTGCCAGCAGTTACCGCGGACTAGCGGGAGAGACCCAGTACTTC.